The 11 T cell receptor beta chains below were found in one sample sequenced in a study of Ad26.COV2.S vaccination and SARS-CoV-2 variants. Method: immunoSEQ multiplex PCR; TCRdb's copy keeps in-frame clones and lacks some. The data contain about 350,000 clones, 75% to 90% of them singletons. Specified treatment: some 20 received Ad26.COV2.S at low or high dose, single or two shots; 5 received placebo; per-sample allocation not given. After the first vaccine or placebo injection, samples were drawn on day 63. The sample in question was peripheral blood, obtained in a trial of Ad26.COV2.S vaccine versus placebo. All receptors come from a person between 18 and 65 years old who received the Ad26.COV2.S COVID-19 vaccine or a placebo.

V and J are TRBV5-1 and TRBJ1-1; D gene unclear. The CDR3 loop spans 19 amino acids. V lost 4 bases and J lost 4, with 29 bases in between. The germline CDR1 and CDR2 sequences are SGHRS and YFSETQ. The CDR3 here is CASSKDRESVQISSTEAFF. For the CDR3, the DNA is TGCGCCAGCAGCAAGGACCGTGAAAGCGTCCAGATTTCGAGCACTGAAGCTTTCTTT.

The rearrangement joins TRBV7-2 to TRBJ2-3, with 12 nucleotides matching TRBD2. The V gene's germline CDR1 is SGHTA and CDR2 FQGNSA. V lost 3 bases, J lost 4 bases, and 5 bases stayed unmatched. The CDR3 is made up of 16 amino acids. As DNA, the CDR3 is TGTGCCAGCAGCTTGTCTAGCGGGGGGGCAGCAGATACGCAGTATTTT. It yields the protein CASSLSSGGAADTQYF.

This clone was recorded once. V gene TRBV11-2 combines with J gene TRBJ2-1; D is possibly TRBD1 (5 bases). V shed 4 bases and J shed 4 bases, with 14 bases lying between them. The germline gives CDR1 SGHAT, CDR2 FQNNGV. The CDR3 length is 15 residues. The CDR3 here is CASSWTNQEYNEQFF. In DNA, the CDR3 is TGTGCCAGCAGCTGGACAAACCAGGAATACAATGAGCAGTTCTTC.

In this sample, this clone turned up a few times. V is TRBV5-4 and J is TRBJ2-7, with TRBD1 matching over 7 bases. From germline, CDR1 is SGHNT and CDR2 YYREEE (reference sequence). This CDR3 spans 15 amino acids. J was trimmed by 1 base and V by 4 bases; bases with no gene match: 8. In nucleotides, the CDR3 is TGTGCCAGCAGCCGCCAGGGGGTTGGGTCCTACGAGCAGTACTTC. Protein: CASSRQGVGSYEQYF.

The chain recombines TRBV2 with TRBJ1-1, with TRBD1 identical over 7 bases. This CDR3 is 14 amino acids long. In germline, CDR1 is SNHLY, CDR2 FYNNEI. V was clipped by 6 bases and J by 4 bases; unmatched bases: 8. The CDR3 region has the DNA TGTGCCAGCAGATCCGTTACAGGGGCCACTGAAGCTTTCTTT. It encodes CASRSVTGATEAFF.

V is TRBV19 and J is TRBJ2-2, with D maybe TRBD2 (6 bases). V lost 4 bases, J lost 1 base, and 10 bases lay in between. This CDR3 has 15 residues. In germline, CDR1 is LNHDA, CDR2 SQIVND (reference sequence). The CDR3 spells CASSTGLLNTGELFF. In nucleotides, the CDR3 is TGTGCCAGTAGTACGGGACTGTTGAACACCGGGGAGCTGTTTTTT.

This clone was counted between two and nine times. The V call is TRBV6-2 or TRBV6-3, the J call TRBJ1-1, with 8 nucleotides matching TRBD1. Germline V gene lookup returns CDR1 MNHEY and CDR2 SVGEGT. The V segment lost 5 bases and the J segment 4 bases; nucleotides outside the gene matches: 9. This CDR3 has 15 residues. The CDR3 here is CASSPPTGVGTEAFF. The CDR3 nucleotides are TGTGCCAGCAGTCCCCCGACAGGGGTAGGCACTGAAGCTTTCTTT.

The DNA of the CDR3 is TGCAGTGCTAGTGTGGCTAGCGGGGGGTCCTACAATGAGCAGTTCTTC. Encoded protein: CSASVASGGSYNEQFF. This chain joins TRBV20-1 and TRBJ2-1, with TRBD2 matching over 11 bases. The CDR3 contains 16 residues. V lost 3 bases and J lost 1; bases outside the gene matches: 5. CDR1 is DFQATT, CDR2 SNEGSKA, per germline (reference sequence).

This chain joins TRBV3-1 (or the pseudogene TRBV3-2) and TRBJ2-7; no clear D gene. Deletions cut 0 bases from V and 1 base from J, with 7 bases between. In germline, CDR1 is LGHDT, CDR2 YNNKEL (reference sequence). This CDR3 is built from 14 residues. The CDR3 DNA reads as TGTGCCAGCAGCCAAGACATGCTTTCCTACGAGCAGTACTTC. This encodes CASSQDMLSYEQYF.

This chain uses TRBV5-5 with TRBJ2-7, with unresolved D. The V end was cut by 2 bases, the J end by 4 bases, with 10 bases between. Germline V gene sequence: CDR1 SGHKS, CDR2 YYEKEE (reference sequence). The CDR3 sequence is 13 residues long. CDR3 protein: CASSFTDTYEQYF. For the CDR3, the DNA is TGTGCCAGCAGCTTTACAGATACTTACGAGCAGTACTTC.

A single count supports this clone. The genes are TRBV4-1 and TRBJ1-1, with D possibly TRBD1 on 5 matching bases. Germline assignment: CDR1 MGHRA and CDR2 YSYEKL. The CDR3 totals 14 residues. V lost 1 base, J lost 5 bases, and 11 bases lay in between. In nucleotides, the CDR3 is TGCGCCAGCAGCCAAGTAGGGGCTGGGACTGAAGCTTTCTTT. This codes for CASSQVGAGTEAFF.